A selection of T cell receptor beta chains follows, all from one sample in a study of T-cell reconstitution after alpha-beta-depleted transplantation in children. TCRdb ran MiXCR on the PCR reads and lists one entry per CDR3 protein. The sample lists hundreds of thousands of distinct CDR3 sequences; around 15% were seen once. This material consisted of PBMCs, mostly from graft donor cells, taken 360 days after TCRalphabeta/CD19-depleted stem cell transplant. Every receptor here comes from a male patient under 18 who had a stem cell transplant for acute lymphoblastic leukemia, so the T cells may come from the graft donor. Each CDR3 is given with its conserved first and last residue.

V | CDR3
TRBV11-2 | CASSAVGRAGRYNEQFF
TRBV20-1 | CSARGQLVSGSYEQYF
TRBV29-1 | CSSAGTGANEQYF
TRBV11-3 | CASSSHPYNEQFF
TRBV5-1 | CASSPWPLGTYEQYF
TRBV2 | CASSEESLAHEQYF
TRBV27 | CASSLRMAGGPSNEQFF
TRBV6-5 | CASSYSMDSNQPQHF
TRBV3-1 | CASSRDRGLKGQYF
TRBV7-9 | CASSFGSDVWNQPQHF
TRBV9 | CASSGGVRPSTDTQYF